These T cell receptor beta chains were read from a single sample in a study of radiation and T cells in renal cell carcinoma. The assay was immunoSEQ multiplex PCR, and TCRdb's table has in-frame clones only and misses some. The sample records some 78,000 clones, 80% to 90% being singletons. Sequencing used blood, obtained from a patient whose treatment included radiotherapy and nephrectomy. These receptor sequences come from a woman aged 70-85 years with renal cell carcinoma. Both conserved end residues are part of each CDR3. A D gene is named only where the DNA matches it firmly. Clone size, where shown, is once, few, many, or a class for clones that have expanded.

D	J	V	size	DNA	CDR3
-	TRBJ1-1	TRBV5-1	-	TGCGCCAGCAGCGCCTGGGCAGAGAACACTGAAGCTTTCTTT	CASSAWAENTEAFF
TRBD1	TRBJ1-1	TRBV30	-	TGTGCCTGGACAGGGGGCGTTGAAGCTTTCTTT	CAWTGGVEAFF
-	TRBJ2-7	TRBV30	-	TGTGCCTGGAGTCACCAGGGGTTCCCCCCCTACGAGCAGTACTTC	CAWSHQGFPPYEQYF
TRBD1	TRBJ1-5	TRBV18	few	TGTGCCAGCTCACGAACAGGGGTTAAGGGCAATCAGCCCCAGCATTTT	CASSRTGVKGNQPQHF
TRBD2	TRBJ2-3	TRBV6-6	-	TGTGCCAGCAGGCCTAGGGGACTAGCGGGGGAAGATACGCAGTATTTT	CASRPRGLAGEDTQYF
-	TRBJ1-1	TRBV4-2	-	TGTGCCAGCAGCCAAGATCGGGGCAGCGGTGCTTTCTTT	CASSQDRGSGAFF
TRBD1	TRBJ1-2	TRBV19	-	TGTGCCAGTAGTCCAGACAGGGGGAATAACTATGGCTACACCTTC	CASSPDRGNNYGYTF
TRBD1	TRBJ2-7	TRBV12-5	-	TGTGCTAGTGGTTTGGGCGGGACAGGGAAGCAGTACTTC	CASGLGGTGKQYF
TRBD2	TRBJ2-3	TRBV9	-	TGTGCCAGCAGCGTAGGAGCGGGGGGGCCCGGCACAGATACGCAGTATTTT	CASSVGAGGPGTDTQYF
TRBD2	TRBJ2-7	TRBV15	-	TGTGCCACCAGCAGAACCTTGACTAGCGGGGGGGCCGGCGAGCAGTACTTC	CATSRTLTSGGAGEQYF